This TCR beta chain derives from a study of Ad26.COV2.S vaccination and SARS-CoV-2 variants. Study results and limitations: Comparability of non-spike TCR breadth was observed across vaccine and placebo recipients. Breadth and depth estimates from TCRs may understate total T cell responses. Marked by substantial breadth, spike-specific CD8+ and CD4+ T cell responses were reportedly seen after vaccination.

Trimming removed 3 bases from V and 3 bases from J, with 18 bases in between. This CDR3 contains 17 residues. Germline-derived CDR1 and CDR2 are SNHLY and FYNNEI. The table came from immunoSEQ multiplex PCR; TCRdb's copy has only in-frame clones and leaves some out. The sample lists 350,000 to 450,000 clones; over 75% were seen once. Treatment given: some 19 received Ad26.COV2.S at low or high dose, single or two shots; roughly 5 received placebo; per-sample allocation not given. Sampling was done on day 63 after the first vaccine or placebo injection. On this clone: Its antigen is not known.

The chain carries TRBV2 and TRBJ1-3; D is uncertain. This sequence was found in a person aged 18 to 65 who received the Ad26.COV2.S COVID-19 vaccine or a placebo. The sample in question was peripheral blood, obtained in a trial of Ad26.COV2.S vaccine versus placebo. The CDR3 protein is CASSDLFRGSFGNTIYF. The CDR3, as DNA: TGTGCCAGCAGTGATCTATTCCGAGGGAGCTTTGGAAACACCATATATTTT.